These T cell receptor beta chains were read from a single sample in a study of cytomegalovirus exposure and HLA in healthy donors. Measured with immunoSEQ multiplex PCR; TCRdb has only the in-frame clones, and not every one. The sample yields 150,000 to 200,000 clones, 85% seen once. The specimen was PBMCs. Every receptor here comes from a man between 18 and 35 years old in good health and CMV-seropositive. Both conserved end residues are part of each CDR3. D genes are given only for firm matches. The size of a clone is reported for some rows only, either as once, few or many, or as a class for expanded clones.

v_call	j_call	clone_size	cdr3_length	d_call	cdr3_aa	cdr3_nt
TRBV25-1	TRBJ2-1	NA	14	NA	CASVPSGGYNEQFF	TGTGCCAGCGTCCCAAGCGGAGGGTACAATGAGCAGTTCTTC
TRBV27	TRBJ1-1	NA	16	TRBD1	CASSLWAQGANTEAFF	TGTGCCAGCAGTTTATGGGCACAGGGGGCGAACACTGAAGCTTTCTTT
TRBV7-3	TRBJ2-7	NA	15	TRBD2	CASSPGSGIGYEQYF	TGTGCCAGCAGCCCAGGGAGCGGGATCGGCTACGAGCAGTACTTC
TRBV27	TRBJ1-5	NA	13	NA	CASSLSSNQPQHF	TGTGCCAGCAGTTTAAGCAGCAATCAGCCCCAGCATTTT
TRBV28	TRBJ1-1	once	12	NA	CASSLKGREAFF	TGTGCCAGCAGTTTAAAGGGGCGGGAAGCTTTCTTT
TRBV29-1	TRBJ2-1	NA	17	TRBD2	CSVEGTSGRAAYNEQFF	TGCAGCGTTGAGGGGACTAGCGGGAGGGCCGCCTACAATGAGCAGTTCTTC
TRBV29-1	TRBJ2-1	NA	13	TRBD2	CSVGLATYNEQFF	TGCAGCGTTGGACTAGCGACCTACAATGAGCAGTTCTTC
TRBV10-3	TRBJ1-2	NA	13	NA	CAISEGGSYGYTF	TGTGCCATCAGTGAGGGAGGGTCCTATGGCTACACCTTC
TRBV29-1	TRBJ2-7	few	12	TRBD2	CSVSGTSYEQYF	TGCAGCGTTTCCGGGACTAGCTACGAGCAGTACTTC
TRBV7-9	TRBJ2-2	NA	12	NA	CASSPHSGELFF	TGTGCCAGCAGCCCCCACTCCGGGGAGCTGTTTTTT
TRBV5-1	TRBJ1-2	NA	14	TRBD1	CASSLDHTGDGYTF	TGCGCCAGCAGCTTGGACCACACAGGGGACGGCTACACCTTC
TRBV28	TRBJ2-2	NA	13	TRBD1	CASQAGGIGELFF	TGTGCCAGCCAGGCAGGGGGAATCGGGGAGCTGTTTTTT
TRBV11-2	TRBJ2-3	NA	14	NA	CASSLSGPTDTQYF	TGTGCCAGCAGCCTGAGCGGGCCCACAGATACGCAGTATTTT
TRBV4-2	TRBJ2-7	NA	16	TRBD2	CASSQESSGRPYEQYF	TGTGCCAGCAGCCAAGAATCTAGCGGGAGACCCTACGAGCAGTACTTC